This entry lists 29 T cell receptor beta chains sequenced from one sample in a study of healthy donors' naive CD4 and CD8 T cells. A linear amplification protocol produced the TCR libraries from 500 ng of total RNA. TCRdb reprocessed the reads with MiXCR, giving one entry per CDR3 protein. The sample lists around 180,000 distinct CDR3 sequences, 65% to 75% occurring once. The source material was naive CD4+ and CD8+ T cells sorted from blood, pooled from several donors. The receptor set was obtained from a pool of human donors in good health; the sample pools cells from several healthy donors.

The CDR3, as DNA: TGTGCCAGCAAACATCAGTACTATGGCTACACCTTC. Residues: CASKHQYYGYTF. The chain employs TRBV6-2 or TRBV6-3 and TRBJ1-2; D is ambiguous. This CDR3 comprises 12 residues. V was shortened by 7 bases and J by 3 bases, with 9 bases between the two germline ends. From germline, CDR1 is MNHEY and CDR2 SVGEGT.

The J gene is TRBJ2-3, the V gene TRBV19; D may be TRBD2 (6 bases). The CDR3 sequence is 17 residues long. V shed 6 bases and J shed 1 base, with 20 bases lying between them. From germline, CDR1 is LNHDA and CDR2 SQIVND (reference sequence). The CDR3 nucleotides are TGTGCCAGTAGCCTAACTAGCCTGAGTATCGGCACAGATACGCAGTATTTT. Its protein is CASSLTSLSIGTDTQYF.

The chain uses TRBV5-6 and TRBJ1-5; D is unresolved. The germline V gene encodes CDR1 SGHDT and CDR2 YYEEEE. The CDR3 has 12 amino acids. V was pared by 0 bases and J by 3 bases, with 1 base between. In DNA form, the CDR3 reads TGTGCCAGCAGCTTGGACAATCAGCCCCAGCATTTT. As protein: CASSLDNQPQHF.

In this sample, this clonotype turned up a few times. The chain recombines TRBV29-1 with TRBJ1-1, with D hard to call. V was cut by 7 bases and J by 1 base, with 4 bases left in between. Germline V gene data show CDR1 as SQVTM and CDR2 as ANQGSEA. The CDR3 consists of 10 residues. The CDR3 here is CSARNTEAFF. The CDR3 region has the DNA TGCAGCGCTCGGAACACTGAAGCTTTCTTT.

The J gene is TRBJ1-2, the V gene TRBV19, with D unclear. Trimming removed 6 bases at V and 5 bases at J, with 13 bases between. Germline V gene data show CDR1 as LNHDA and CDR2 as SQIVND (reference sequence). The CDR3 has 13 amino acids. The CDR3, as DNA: TGTGCCAGTAGGCAGCTAACCCAATATGGCTACACCTTC. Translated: CASRQLTQYGYTF.

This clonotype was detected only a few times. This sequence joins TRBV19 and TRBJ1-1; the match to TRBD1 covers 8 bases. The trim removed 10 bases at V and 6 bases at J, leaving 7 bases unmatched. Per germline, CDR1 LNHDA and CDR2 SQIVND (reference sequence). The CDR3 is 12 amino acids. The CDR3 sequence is CAIHSGGSEAFF. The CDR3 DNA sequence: TGTGCCATTCATTCAGGGGGCTCTGAAGCTTTCTTT.

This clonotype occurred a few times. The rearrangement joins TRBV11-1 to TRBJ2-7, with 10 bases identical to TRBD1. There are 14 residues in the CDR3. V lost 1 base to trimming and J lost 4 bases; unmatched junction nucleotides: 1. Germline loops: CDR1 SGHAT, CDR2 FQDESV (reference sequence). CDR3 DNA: TGTGCCAGCAGCTTAGGGACAGGGGGATACGAGCAGTACTTC. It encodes CASSLGTGGYEQYF.

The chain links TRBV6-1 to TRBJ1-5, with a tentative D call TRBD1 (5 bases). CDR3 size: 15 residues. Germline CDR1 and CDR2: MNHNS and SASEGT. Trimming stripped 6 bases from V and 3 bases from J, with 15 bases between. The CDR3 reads CASRPPGRNNQPQHF. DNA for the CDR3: TGTGCCAGCAGGCCCCCGGGACGGAACAATCAGCCCCAGCATTTT.

Here the CDR3 DNA reads TGCAGCGTCCCAGGACGCCACAATGAGCAGTTCTTC. Its protein product is CSVPGRHNEQFF. The genes are TRBV29-1 and TRBJ2-1, with D unresolved. Germline lookup yields CDR1 SQVTM and CDR2 ANQGSEA. The CDR3 loop spans 12 amino acids. With 6 bases removed from V and 5 bases from J, the gap between germline ends came to 11 bases.

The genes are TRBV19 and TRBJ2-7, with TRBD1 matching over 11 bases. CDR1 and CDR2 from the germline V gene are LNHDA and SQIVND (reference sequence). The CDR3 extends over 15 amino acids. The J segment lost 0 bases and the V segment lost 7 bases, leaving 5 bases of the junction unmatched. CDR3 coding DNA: TGTGCCAGTAACTCGGGACAGGGGGTCTCCTACGAGCAGTACTTC. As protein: CASNSGQGVSYEQYF.

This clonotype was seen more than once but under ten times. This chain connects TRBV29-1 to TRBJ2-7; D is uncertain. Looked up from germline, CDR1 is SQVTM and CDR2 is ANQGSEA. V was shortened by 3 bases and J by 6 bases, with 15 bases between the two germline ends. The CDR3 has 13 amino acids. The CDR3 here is CSVESGPRTEQYF. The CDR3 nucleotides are TGCAGCGTTGAGTCGGGTCCGAGGACCGAGCAGTACTTC.

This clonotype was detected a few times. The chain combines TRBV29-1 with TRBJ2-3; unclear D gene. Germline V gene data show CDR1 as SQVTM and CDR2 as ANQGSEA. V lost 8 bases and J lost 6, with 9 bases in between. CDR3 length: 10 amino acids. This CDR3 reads CSCWQDTQYF. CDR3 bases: TGCAGCTGCTGGCAGGATACGCAGTATTTT.

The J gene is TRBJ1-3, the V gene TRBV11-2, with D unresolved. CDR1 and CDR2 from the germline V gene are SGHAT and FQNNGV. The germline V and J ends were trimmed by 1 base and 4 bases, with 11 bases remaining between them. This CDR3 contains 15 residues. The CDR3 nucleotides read TGTGCCAGCAGCTTAGTGGCGGGGAAAGGAAACACCATATATTTT. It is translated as CASSLVAGKGNTIYF.

CDR3 sequence: CASSYDGRGEQYF. The CDR3 bases are TGTGCCAGCAGTTACGACGGGAGGGGCGAGCAGTACTTC. The chain carries TRBV6-2 or TRBV6-3 and TRBJ2-7; 8 positions agree with TRBD2. The germline V gene has CDR1 MNHEY and CDR2 SVGEGT. Trimming removed 2 bases from V and 6 bases from J; junction bases left unmatched: 3. This CDR3 has 13 residues.

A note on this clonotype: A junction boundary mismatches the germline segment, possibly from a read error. As DNA, the CDR3 is TGTGCCAGTAGCGTACAGGGCTATGGCTACACCTTC. Amino acid sequence: CASSVQGYGYTF. The chain has TRBV5-1 and TRBJ1-2; TRBD1 is a possible D gene (6 bases). The CDR3 covers 12 residues. CDR1 SGHRS and CDR2 YFSETQ come from the germline V gene.

The CDR3 sequence is CASSAGGAYYGYTF. CDR3 DNA sequence: TGTGCCAGCAGTGCAGGGGGAGCCTACTATGGCTACACCTTC. The J gene is TRBJ1-2, the V gene TRBV6-5; the match to TRBD1 covers 7 bases. Germline V gene sequence: CDR1 MNHEY, CDR2 SVGAGI. CDR3 length: 14 amino acids. Unmatched junction bases numbered 6, after V lost 5 bases and J lost 3 bases.

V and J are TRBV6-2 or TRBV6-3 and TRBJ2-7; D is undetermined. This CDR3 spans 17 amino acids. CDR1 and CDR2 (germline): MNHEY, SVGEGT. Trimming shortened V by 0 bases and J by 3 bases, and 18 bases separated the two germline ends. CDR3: CASSYSIRSSDYYEQYF. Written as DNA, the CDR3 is TGTGCCAGCAGTTACTCGATCCGGTCCTCGGATTACTACGAGCAGTACTTC.

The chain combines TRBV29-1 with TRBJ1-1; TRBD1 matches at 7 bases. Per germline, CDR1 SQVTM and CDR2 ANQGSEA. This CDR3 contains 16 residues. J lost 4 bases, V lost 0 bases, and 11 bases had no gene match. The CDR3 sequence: CSVEDRATGPGTEAFF. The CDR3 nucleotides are TGCAGCGTTGAAGACCGGGCGACAGGGCCGGGCACTGAAGCTTTCTTT.

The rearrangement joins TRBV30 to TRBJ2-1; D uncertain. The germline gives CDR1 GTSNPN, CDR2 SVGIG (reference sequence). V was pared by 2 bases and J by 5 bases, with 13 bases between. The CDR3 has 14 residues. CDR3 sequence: CAWSTGFQDNEQFF. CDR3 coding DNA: TGTGCCTGGAGTACTGGATTCCAGGACAATGAGCAGTTCTTC.

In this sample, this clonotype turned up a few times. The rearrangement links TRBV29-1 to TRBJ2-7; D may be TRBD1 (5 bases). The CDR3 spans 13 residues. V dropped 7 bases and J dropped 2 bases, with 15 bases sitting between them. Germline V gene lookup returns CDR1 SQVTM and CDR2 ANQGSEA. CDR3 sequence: CSALDKGAYEQYF. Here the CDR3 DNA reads TGCAGCGCTCTGGACAAAGGGGCCTACGAGCAGTACTTC.

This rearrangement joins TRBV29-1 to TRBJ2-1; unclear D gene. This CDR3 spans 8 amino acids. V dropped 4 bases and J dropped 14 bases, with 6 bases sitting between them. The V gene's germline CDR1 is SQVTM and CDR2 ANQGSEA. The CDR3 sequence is CSVGGEFF. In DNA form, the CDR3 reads TGCAGCGTTGGTGGGGAGTTCTTC.

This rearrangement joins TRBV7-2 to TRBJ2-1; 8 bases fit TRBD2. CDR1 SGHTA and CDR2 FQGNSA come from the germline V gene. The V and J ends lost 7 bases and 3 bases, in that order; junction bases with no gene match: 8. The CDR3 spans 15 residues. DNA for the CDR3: TGTGCCAGCACCATCCGGGAGGGCCTCTACAATGAGCAGTTCTTC. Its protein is CASTIREGLYNEQFF.

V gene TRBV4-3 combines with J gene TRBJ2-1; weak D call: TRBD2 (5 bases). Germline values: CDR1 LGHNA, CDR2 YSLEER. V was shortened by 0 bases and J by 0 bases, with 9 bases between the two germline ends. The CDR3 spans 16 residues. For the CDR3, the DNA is TGCGCCAGCAGCCAAGATAGGACTCCCTCCTACAATGAGCAGTTCTTC. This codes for CASSQDRTPSYNEQFF.

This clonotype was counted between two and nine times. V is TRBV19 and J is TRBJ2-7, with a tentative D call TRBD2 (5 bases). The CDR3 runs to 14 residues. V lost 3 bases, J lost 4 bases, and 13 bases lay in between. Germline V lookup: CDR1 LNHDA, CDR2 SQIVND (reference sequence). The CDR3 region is CASSMDLNSYEQYV. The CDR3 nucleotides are TGTGCCAGTAGTATGGACTTGAATTCTTACGAGCAGTACGTC.

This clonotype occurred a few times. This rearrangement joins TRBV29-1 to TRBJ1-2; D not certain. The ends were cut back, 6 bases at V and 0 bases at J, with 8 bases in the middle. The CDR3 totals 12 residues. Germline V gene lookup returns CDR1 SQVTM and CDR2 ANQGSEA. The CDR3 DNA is TGCAGCGTGGGAACAACTAACTATGGCTACACCTTC. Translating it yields CSVGTTNYGYTF.

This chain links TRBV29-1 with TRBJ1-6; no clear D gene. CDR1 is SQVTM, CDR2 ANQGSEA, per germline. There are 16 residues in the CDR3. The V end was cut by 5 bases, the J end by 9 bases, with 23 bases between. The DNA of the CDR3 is TGCAGCGTTCTTCGCAATCCGGACGACCCAAGTTCACCCCTCCACTTT. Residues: CSVLRNPDDPSSPLHF.

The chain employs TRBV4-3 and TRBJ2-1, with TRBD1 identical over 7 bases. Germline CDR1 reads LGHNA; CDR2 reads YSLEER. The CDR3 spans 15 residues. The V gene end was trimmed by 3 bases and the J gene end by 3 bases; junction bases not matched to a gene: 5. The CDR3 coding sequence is TGCGCCAGCAGCCAGAGGGACAGCTACTACAATGAGCAGTTCTTC. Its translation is CASSQRDSYYNEQFF.

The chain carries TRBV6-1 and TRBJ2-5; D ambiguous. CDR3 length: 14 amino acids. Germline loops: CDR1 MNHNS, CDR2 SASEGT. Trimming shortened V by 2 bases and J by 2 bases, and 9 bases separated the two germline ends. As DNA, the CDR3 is TGTGCCAGCAGTGAACGGACGACGCAAGAGACCCAGTACTTC. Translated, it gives CASSERTTQETQYF.

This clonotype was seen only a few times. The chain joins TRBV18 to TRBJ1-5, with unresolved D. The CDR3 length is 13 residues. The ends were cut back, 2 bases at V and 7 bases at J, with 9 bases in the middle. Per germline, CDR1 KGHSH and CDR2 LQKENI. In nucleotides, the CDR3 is TGTGCCAGCTCACCAATCCCGACACAGCCCCAGCATTTT. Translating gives CASSPIPTQPQHF.